This T cell receptor beta chain appears in the sequencing data of a study of Graves' ophthalmopathy and Graves' hyperthyroidism. Study-wide points: Blood contained most expanded thyroid clonotypes exceeding 0.001 frequency.

The CDR3 loop spans 15 amino acids. Germline V lookup: CDR1 SGHRS, CDR2 YFSETQ. With 2 bases clipped from V and 1 base from J, the junction kept 6 bases outside the gene matches. Amplification of TCR beta CDR3 regions used RNA transcripts. In the first round, RT-PCR was carried out with HTBI primers, and a multiplex PCR formed the second round. TCRdb fed the multiplex PCR reads into MiXCR, producing one record per CDR3 protein. The table shows almost 750,000 distinct CDR3 sequences, with 40% occurring only once. As to this clonotype: Its target is unknown.

The TCR sequence derives from an adult man with Graves' ophthalmopathy. What was sequenced was peripheral blood. V is TRBV5-1 and J is TRBJ2-7; 7 nucleotides line up with TRBD1. CDR3 in amino acids: CASSLGTEKSYEQYF. The CDR3 DNA follows: TGCGCCAGCAGCTTAGGGACAGAGAAATCCTACGAGCAGTACTTC. The whole variable domain, filled in from reference TRBV5-1 and TRBJ2-7, reads KAGVTQTPRYLIKTRGQQVTLSCSPISGHRSVSWYQQTPGQGLQFLFEYFSETQRNKGNFPGRFSGRQFSNSRSEMNVSTLELGDSALYLCASSLGTEKSYEQYFGPGTRLTVT.